These T cell receptor beta chains were read from a single sample in a study of blood T cell repertoires in COVID-19. The protocol was immunoSEQ multiplex PCR, while the TCRdb copy is restricted to in-frame clones and leaves out a portion. Seen here are 200,000 to 250,000 clones, roughly nine tenths observed once, and the top ten hold 5.5% to 6.5%. The specimen sequenced was peripheral blood. These receptors were obtained from a man in his sixties with acute or convalescent COVID-19. Both conserved end residues are part of each CDR3. D genes are given only for firm matches. Size is omitted from some rows. Given values are once, few, many or a class for expanded clones.

j_gene: TRBJ2-3; d_gene: .; v_gene: TRBV18; abundance: .; CDR3aa: CASSPDGGAQYF; CDR3nt: TGTGCCAGCTCACCAGACGGGGGTGCGCAGTATTTT
j_gene: TRBJ2-3; d_gene: .; v_gene: TRBV3-1/TRBV3-2; abundance: .; CDR3aa: CASSQAFGGWGTDTQYF; CDR3nt: TGTGCCAGCAGCCAAGCATTTGGGGGCTGGGGCACAGATACGCAGTATTTT
j_gene: TRBJ1-1; d_gene: TRBD1; v_gene: TRBV2; abundance: .; CDR3aa: CASGGDRENTEAFF; CDR3nt: TGTGCCAGCGGAGGGGACAGGGAGAACACTGAAGCTTTCTTT
j_gene: TRBJ2-7; d_gene: TRBD2; v_gene: TRBV24-1; abundance: .; CDR3aa: CATSDGTREGFYEQYF; CDR3nt: TGTGCCACCAGTGATGGCACGAGGGAGGGTTTCTACGAGCAGTACTTC
j_gene: TRBJ1-3; d_gene: .; v_gene: TRBV29-1; abundance: .; CDR3aa: CSAQGSGNTIYF; CDR3nt: TGCAGCGCTCAGGGGTCCGGAAACACCATATATTTT
j_gene: TRBJ2-1; d_gene: TRBD2; v_gene: TRBV24-1; abundance: .; CDR3aa: CATSAAGGSYNEQFF; CDR3nt: TGTGCCACCAGTGCAGCGGGAGGTTCCTACAATGAGCAGTTCTTC
j_gene: TRBJ2-6; d_gene: TRBD1; v_gene: TRBV5-1; abundance: .; CDR3aa: CASSSQTGTGANVLTF; CDR3nt: TGCGCCAGCAGCTCGCAGACAGGGACCGGGGCCAACGTCCTGACTTTC
j_gene: TRBJ2-3; d_gene: .; v_gene: TRBV11-3; abundance: .; CDR3aa: CASSLDPAGTDTQYF; CDR3nt: TGTGCCAGCAGCTTAGATCCAGCAGGGACAGATACGCAGTATTTT
j_gene: TRBJ1-5; d_gene: TRBD1; v_gene: TRBV27; abundance: .; CDR3aa: CASSWRQGLDQPQHF; CDR3nt: TGTGCCAGCAGTTGGAGACAGGGGCTCGATCAGCCCCAGCATTTT
j_gene: TRBJ2-5; d_gene: TRBD1; v_gene: TRBV19; abundance: .; CDR3aa: CASSQAGGAETQYF; CDR3nt: TGTGCCAGTAGTCAAGCAGGGGGCGCAGAGACCCAGTACTTC
j_gene: TRBJ2-2; d_gene: TRBD2; v_gene: TRBV7-2; abundance: .; CDR3aa: CASRPLGGRNTGELFF; CDR3nt: TGTGCCAGCAGGCCCTTGGGCGGGAGGAACACCGGGGAGCTGTTTTTT
j_gene: TRBJ2-2; d_gene: .; v_gene: TRBV13; abundance: .; CDR3aa: CASSLGGSHFTGELFF; CDR3nt: TGTGCCAGCAGCTTAGGCGGGAGTCATTTCACCGGGGAGCTGTTTTTT
j_gene: TRBJ2-7; d_gene: TRBD1; v_gene: TRBV4-3; abundance: once; CDR3aa: CASSRGQSYEQYF; CDR3nt: TGCGCCAGCAGCCGGGGACAGTCCTACGAGCAGTACTTC